Included here is one T cell receptor (beta chain) sequence, with context. Antigen specificity is unknown. Measured with immunoSEQ multiplex PCR; TCRdb has only the in-frame clones, and not every one. The table includes approximately 160,000 clones, approximately 89% detected once. This record comes from a study of T cell responses to AZD1222 COVID-19 vaccine. The CDR3 consists of 15 residues. Germline CDR1 GTSNPN, CDR2 SVGIG (reference sequence). Trimming pared 1 base from V and 4 bases from J, leaving 16 bases between. Study results and limitations: Baseline seropositives among AZD1222 recipients totaled only five to seven. Spike-spanning, vaccine-associated CD4 TCRs were dominant at 160-218 and 743-854. Once two AZD1222 doses were given, Spike-specific TCR breadth and depth went up. Repertoires were sampled only after the peak T cell response.

The chain joins TRBV30 to TRBJ1-2, with D tentatively TRBD1 (5 bases). Sequenced here: peripheral blood, sampled on day 0 of MenACWY control vaccination. The receptor was isolated from an adult in good health. The CDR3 DNA is TGTGCCTGGAGTGCGGCACCGGGGGACTTCTATGGCTACACCTTC. Translation gives CAWSAAPGDFYGYTF.